The rows below give T cell receptor beta chains drawn from one sample of a study of shared clonotypes between healthy human individuals. Produced via immunoSEQ multiplex PCR; TCRdb's table is partial and in-frame only. The sample holds over 2 million clones, 85% to 95% seen once. Sequencing was carried out using naive CD4+ T cells sorted from blood. The source of these receptors is a man aged 18 to 30 in good health. Both conserved end residues are part of each CDR3. A D gene is named only where the DNA matches it firmly. Size is stated for part of the rows, as once, few or many counts, or as a class when the clone is expanded.

D gene: TRBD2; V gene: TRBV7-9; J gene: TRBJ2-3; clone size: NA; CDR3 protein: CASSNRLAGITDTQYF; CDR3 DNA: TGTGCCAGCAGCAATAGACTAGCGGGGATCACAGATACGCAGTATTTT
D gene: NA; V gene: TRBV28; J gene: TRBJ2-5; clone size: NA; CDR3 protein: CASSSTIGLQETQYF; CDR3 DNA: TGTGCCAGCAGTTCCACAATCGGACTCCAAGAGACCCAGTACTTC
D gene: TRBD1; V gene: TRBV6-6; J gene: TRBJ2-1; clone size: NA; CDR3 protein: CASSYGTGNDNEQFF; CDR3 DNA: TGTGCCAGCAGTTACGGGACAGGGAACGACAATGAGCAGTTCTTC
D gene: NA; V gene: TRBV5-1; J gene: TRBJ2-3; clone size: NA; CDR3 protein: CASSSRVPGTDTQYF; CDR3 DNA: TGCGCCAGCAGCAGCCGGGTTCCGGGGACAGATACGCAGTATTTT
D gene: NA; V gene: TRBV9; J gene: TRBJ1-6; clone size: NA; CDR3 protein: CASSPIRVNSPLHF; CDR3 DNA: TGTGCCAGCAGCCCGATCAGAGTTAATTCACCCCTCCACTTT
D gene: TRBD2; V gene: TRBV30; J gene: TRBJ2-6; clone size: NA; CDR3 protein: CAWSVPSGNHSGANVLTF; CDR3 DNA: TGTGCCTGGAGTGTGCCTAGCGGGAACCACTCTGGGGCCAACGTCCTGACTTTC
D gene: NA; V gene: TRBV6-5; J gene: TRBJ1-6; clone size: NA; CDR3 protein: CASHPGRGSSPLHF; CDR3 DNA: TGTGCCAGCCATCCGGGCAGAGGTAGTTCACCCCTCCACTTT
D gene: TRBD1; V gene: TRBV6-6; J gene: TRBJ2-3; clone size: NA; CDR3 protein: CASRLPGQGTDTQYF; CDR3 DNA: TGTGCCAGCAGACTTCCGGGACAGGGCACAGATACGCAGTATTTT
D gene: TRBD1; V gene: TRBV11-2; J gene: TRBJ2-5; clone size: NA; CDR3 protein: CASSPQGTARETQYF; CDR3 DNA: TGTGCCAGCAGCCCCCAGGGGACAGCCCGGGAGACCCAGTACTTC
D gene: NA; V gene: TRBV2; J gene: TRBJ1-4; clone size: NA; CDR3 protein: CASEARVNEKLFF; CDR3 DNA: TGTGCCAGCGAAGCCAGGGTGAACGAAAAACTGTTTTTT
D gene: TRBD1; V gene: TRBV6-1; J gene: TRBJ2-7; clone size: NA; CDR3 protein: CASSETYRGGSYEQYF; CDR3 DNA: TGTGCCAGCAGTGAAACGTACAGGGGTGGGTCCTACGAGCAGTACTTC
D gene: NA; V gene: TRBV11-2; J gene: TRBJ1-1; clone size: NA; CDR3 protein: CASRPERVGTEAFF; CDR3 DNA: TGTGCCAGCCGTCCTGAGAGGGTTGGCACTGAAGCTTTCTTT
D gene: NA; V gene: TRBV25-1; J gene: TRBJ1-2; clone size: NA; CDR3 protein: CASSEPGQASYGYTF; CDR3 DNA: TGTGCCAGCAGTGAGCCAGGGCAAGCCTCCTATGGCTACACCTTC
D gene: NA; V gene: TRBV10-3; J gene: TRBJ1-2; clone size: NA; CDR3 protein: CAISESLYGYTF; CDR3 DNA: TGTGCCATCAGCGAGTCGCTGTATGGCTACACCTTC
D gene: TRBD2; V gene: TRBV10-3; J gene: TRBJ2-6; clone size: NA; CDR3 protein: CAISAHEGLAGEGGANVLTF; CDR3 DNA: TGTGCCATCAGTGCCCACGAGGGGCTAGCGGGAGAGGGTGGGGCCAACGTCCTGACTTTC
D gene: TRBD2; V gene: TRBV25-1; J gene: TRBJ2-1; clone size: NA; CDR3 protein: CASSVRLAGGPGEQFF; CDR3 DNA: TGTGCCAGCAGTGTTCGACTAGCGGGAGGGCCAGGTGAGCAGTTCTTC
D gene: NA; V gene: TRBV2; J gene: TRBJ2-5; clone size: many; CDR3 protein: CASSGRAETQYF; CDR3 DNA: TGTGCCAGCAGTGGTAGAGCAGAGACCCAGTACTTC
D gene: NA; V gene: TRBV10-3; J gene: TRBJ1-2; clone size: NA; CDR3 protein: CATFDSTYTF; CDR3 DNA: TGTGCCACTTTTGACAGCACCTACACCTTC
D gene: NA; V gene: TRBV28; J gene: TRBJ1-2; clone size: NA; CDR3 protein: CASSGGGQNYGYTF; CDR3 DNA: TGTGCCAGCAGCGGGGGGGGCCAGAACTATGGCTACACCTTC
D gene: NA; V gene: TRBV29-1; J gene: TRBJ1-1; clone size: few; CDR3 protein: CSVSTGYMNTEAFF; CDR3 DNA: TGCAGCGTTTCCACCGGGTACATGAACACTGAAGCTTTCTTT
D gene: NA; V gene: TRBV30; J gene: TRBJ2-7; clone size: NA; CDR3 protein: CAWGWGLSPIQQYF; CDR3 DNA: TGTGCCTGGGGGTGGGGACTCTCTCCTATTCAGCAGTACTTC
D gene: TRBD1; V gene: TRBV28; J gene: TRBJ2-6; clone size: NA; CDR3 protein: CASSLWTRDRNSGANVLTF; CDR3 DNA: TGTGCCAGCAGTTTATGGACCCGGGACAGAAACTCTGGGGCCAACGTCCTGACTTTC
D gene: TRBD2; V gene: TRBV2; J gene: TRBJ2-4; clone size: once; CDR3 protein: CASNIAGGLAKNIQYF; CDR3 DNA: TGTGCCAGCAACATAGCGGGGGGGCTAGCCAAAAACATTCAGTACTTC
D gene: NA; V gene: TRBV29-1; J gene: TRBJ1-1; clone size: NA; CDR3 protein: CSVKENTEAFF; CDR3 DNA: TGCAGCGTTAAGGAAAACACTGAAGCTTTCTTT
D gene: NA; V gene: TRBV11-3; J gene: TRBJ2-7; clone size: NA; CDR3 protein: CASSLTGTPHEQYF; CDR3 DNA: TGTGCCAGCAGCTTGACGGGGACCCCTCACGAGCAGTACTTC
D gene: NA; V gene: TRBV6-6; J gene: TRBJ1-5; clone size: NA; CDR3 protein: CASSYGSQNQPQHF; CDR3 DNA: TGTGCCAGCAGTTACGGGAGTCAGAACCAGCCCCAGCATTTT